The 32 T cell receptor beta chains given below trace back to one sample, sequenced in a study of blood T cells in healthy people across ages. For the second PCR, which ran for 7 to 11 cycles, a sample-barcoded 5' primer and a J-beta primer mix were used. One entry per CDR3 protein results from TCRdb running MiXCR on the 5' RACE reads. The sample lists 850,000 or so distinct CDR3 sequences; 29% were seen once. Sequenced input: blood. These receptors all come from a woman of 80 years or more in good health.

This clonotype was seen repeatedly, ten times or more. The CDR3 DNA follows: TGCGCCAGCTCCGGAGGTACAGGAAAAAACACTGAAGCTTTCTTT. It is translated as CASSGGTGKNTEAFF. The rearrangement joins TRBV5-1 to TRBJ1-1; maybe TRBD1 (5 bases). This CDR3 is 15 amino acids long. V gave up 7 bases and J gave up 2 bases, with 18 bases separating them. Germline CDR1 and CDR2: SGHRS and YFSETQ.

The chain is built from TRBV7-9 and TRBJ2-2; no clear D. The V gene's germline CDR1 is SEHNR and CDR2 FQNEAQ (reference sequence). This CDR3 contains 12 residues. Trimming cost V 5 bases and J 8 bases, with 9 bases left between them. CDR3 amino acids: CASSPDWGELFF. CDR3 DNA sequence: TGTGCCAGCAGCCCCGACTGGGGGGAGCTGTTTTTT.

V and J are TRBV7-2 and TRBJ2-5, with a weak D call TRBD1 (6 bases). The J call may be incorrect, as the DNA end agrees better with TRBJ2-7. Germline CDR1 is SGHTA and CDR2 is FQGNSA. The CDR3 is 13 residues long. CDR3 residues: CASSVDGGHEQYF. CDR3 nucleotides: TGTGCCAGCAGCGTAGATGGGGGCCACGAGCAGTACTTC.

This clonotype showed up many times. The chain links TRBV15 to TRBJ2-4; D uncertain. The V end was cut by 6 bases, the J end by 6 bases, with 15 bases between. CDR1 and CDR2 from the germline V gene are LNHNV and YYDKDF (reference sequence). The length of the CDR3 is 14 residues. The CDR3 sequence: CATSPDVPGNIQYF. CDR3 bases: TGTGCCACCAGTCCGGACGTTCCGGGAAACATTCAGTACTTC.

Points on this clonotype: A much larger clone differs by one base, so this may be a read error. CDR3 bases: TGTGCCAACAGCCCACCGGCGCCCCGCACAGATACGCAGTATTTT. It codes for CANSPPAPRTDTQYF. This sequence joins TRBV7-2 and TRBJ2-3; D ambiguous. This CDR3 contains 15 residues. Per germline, CDR1 SGHTA and CDR2 FQGNSA.

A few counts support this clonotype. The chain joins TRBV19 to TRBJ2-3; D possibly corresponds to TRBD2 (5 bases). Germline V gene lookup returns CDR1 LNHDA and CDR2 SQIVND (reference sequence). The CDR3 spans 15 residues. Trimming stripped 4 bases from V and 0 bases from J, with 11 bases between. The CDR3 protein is CASSNLASSTDTQYF. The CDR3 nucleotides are TGTGCCAGTAGTAATCTAGCTTCTAGCACAGATACGCAGTATTTT.

The CDR3 DNA reads as TGTGCCAGCAGGAGACCGGGACAGGGGTTGACTTACGACGAAGCTTTCTTT. Residues: CASRRPGQGLTYDEAFF. The chain combines TRBV11-2 with TRBJ1-1; 10 bases agree with TRBD1. CDR3 length: 17 residues. CDR1 is SGHAT, CDR2 FQNNGV, per germline. The J segment lost 8 bases and the V segment lost 6 bases, leaving 18 bases of the junction unmatched.

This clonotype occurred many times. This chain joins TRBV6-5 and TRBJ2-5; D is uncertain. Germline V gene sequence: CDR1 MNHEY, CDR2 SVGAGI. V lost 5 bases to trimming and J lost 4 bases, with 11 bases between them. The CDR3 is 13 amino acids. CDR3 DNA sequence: TGTGCCAGCAGTCCTCTATCCAGAGAGACCCAGTACTTC. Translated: CASSPLSRETQYF.

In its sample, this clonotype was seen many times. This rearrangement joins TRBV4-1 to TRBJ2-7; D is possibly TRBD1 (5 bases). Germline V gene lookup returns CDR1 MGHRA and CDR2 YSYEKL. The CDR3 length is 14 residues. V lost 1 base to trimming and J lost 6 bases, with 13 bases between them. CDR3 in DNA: TGCGCCAGCAGCCAAGTCTCCAGGGTAGGCGAGCAGTACTTC. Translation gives CASSQVSRVGEQYF.

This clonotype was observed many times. In nucleotides, the CDR3 is TGTGCCAGCAGATTGGAGCTGGAGACCCAGTACTTC. It codes for CASRLELETQYF. J is TRBJ2-5 and V is TRBV6-5; D gene unclear. Germline lookup yields CDR1 MNHEY and CDR2 SVGAGI. CDR3 length: 12 residues. Trimming took off 6 bases at V and 5 bases at J, with 10 bases between the two ends.

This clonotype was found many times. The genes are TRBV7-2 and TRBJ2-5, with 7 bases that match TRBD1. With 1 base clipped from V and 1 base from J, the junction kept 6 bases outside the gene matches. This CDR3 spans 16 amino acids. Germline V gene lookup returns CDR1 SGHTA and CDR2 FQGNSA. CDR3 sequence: CASSLELGQPQETQYF. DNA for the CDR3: TGTGCCAGCAGCTTAGAGTTGGGACAGCCCCAAGAGACCCAGTACTTC.

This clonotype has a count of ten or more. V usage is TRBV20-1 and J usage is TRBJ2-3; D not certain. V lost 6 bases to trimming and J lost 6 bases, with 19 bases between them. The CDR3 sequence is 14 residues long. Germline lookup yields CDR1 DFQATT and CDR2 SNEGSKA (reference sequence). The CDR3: CSAGPPAPSDTQYF. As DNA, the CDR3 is TGCAGTGCCGGACCGCCCGCCCCGTCGGATACGCAGTATTTT.

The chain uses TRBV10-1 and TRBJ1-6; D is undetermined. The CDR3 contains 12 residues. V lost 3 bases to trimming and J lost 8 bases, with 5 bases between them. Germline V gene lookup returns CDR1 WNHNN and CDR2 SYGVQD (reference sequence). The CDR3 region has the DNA TGCGCCAGCAGTGACCCGGATTCACCCCTCCACTTT. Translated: CASSDPDSPLHF.

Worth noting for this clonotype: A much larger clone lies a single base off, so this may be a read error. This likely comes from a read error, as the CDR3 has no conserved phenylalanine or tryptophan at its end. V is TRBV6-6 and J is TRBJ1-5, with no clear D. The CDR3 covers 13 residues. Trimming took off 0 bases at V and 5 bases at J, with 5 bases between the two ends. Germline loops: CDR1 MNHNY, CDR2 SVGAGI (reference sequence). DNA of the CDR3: TGTGCCAGCAGTTACTCTTCAGATCAGCCCCAGCATTTG. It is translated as CASSYSSDQPQHL.

The CDR3 here is CASSLSGSSPNEQFF. The DNA of the CDR3 is TGCGCCAGCAGCTTGTCCGGATCTAGCCCCAATGAGCAGTTCTTC. The chain has TRBV5-1 and TRBJ2-1; D possibly corresponds to TRBD2 (5 bases). The germline V gene encodes CDR1 SGHRS and CDR2 YFSETQ. This CDR3 is 15 amino acids long. V lost 1 base and J lost 6, with 14 bases in between. Complete variable domain (other parts from reference TRBV5-1 and TRBJ2-1): KAGVTQTPRYLIKTRGQQVTLSCSPISGHRSVSWYQQTPGQGLQFLFEYFSETQRNKGNFPGRFSGRQFSNSRSEMNVSTLELGDSALYLCASSLSGSSPNEQFFGPGTRLTVL.

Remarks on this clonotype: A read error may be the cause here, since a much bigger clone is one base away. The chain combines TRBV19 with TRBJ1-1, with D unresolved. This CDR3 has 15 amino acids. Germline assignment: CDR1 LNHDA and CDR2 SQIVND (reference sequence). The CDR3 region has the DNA TGTGTCAGTAGTATAGATGGCAACTCGAACACTGAAGCTTTCTTT. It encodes CVSSIDGNSNTEAFF.

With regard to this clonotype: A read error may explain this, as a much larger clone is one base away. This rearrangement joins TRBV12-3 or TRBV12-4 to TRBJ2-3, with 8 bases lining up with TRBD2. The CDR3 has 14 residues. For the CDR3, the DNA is TGTGCCAGCAGGGAGCGGGGGCGGACAGATGCGCAGTATTTT. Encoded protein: CASRERGRTDAQYF.

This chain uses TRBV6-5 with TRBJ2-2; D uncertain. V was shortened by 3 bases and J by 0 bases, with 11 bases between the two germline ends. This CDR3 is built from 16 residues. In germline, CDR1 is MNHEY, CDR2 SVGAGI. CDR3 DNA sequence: TGTGCCAGCAGTTATTCCGGAATCGCGAACACCGGGGAGCTGTTTTTT. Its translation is CASSYSGIANTGELFF.

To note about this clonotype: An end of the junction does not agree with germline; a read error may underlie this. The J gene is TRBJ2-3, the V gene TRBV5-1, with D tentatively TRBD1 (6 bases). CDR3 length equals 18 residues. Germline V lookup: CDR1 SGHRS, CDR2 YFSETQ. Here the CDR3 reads CASSSTYRDKNNTDTRYF. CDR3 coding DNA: TGCGCCAGCAGCTCAACTTACCGGGACAAGAATAACACAGATACGCGGTATTTT.

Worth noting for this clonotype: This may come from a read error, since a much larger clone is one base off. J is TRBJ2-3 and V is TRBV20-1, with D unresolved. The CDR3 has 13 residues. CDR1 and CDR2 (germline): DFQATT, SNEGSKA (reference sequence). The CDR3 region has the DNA TGCAATGCTTACTCAACTAGCACAGATACGCAGTATTTT. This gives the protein CNAYSTSTDTQYF.

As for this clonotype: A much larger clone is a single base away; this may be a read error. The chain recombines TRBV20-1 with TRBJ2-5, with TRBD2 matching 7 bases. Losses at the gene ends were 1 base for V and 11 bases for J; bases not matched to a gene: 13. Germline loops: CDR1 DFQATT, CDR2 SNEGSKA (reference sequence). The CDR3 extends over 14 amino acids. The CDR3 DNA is TGCAGTGCTAGAGGGACTAGTCTAAGCAATGAGCAGTACTTC. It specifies CSARGTSLSNEQYF.

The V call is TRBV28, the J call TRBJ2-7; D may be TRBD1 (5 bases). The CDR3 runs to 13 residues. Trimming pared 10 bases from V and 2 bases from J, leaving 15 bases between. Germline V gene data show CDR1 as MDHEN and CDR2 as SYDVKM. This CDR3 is CAIQQEIPYEQYF. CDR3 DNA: TGTGCCATTCAACAGGAAATCCCCTACGAGCAGTACTTC.

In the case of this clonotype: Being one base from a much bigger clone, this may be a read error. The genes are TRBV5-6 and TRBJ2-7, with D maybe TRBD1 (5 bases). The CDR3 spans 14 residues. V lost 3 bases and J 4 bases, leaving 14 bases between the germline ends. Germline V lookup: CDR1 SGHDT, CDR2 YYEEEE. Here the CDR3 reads CASSWPYRRYEQYF. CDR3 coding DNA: TGTGCCAGCAGCTGGCCGTACAGGCGTTACGAGCAGTACTTC. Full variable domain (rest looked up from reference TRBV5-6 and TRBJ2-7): DAGVTQSPTHLIKTRGQQVTLRCSPKSGHDTVSWYQQALGQGPQFIFQYYEEEERQRGNFPDRFSGHQFPNYSSELNVNALLLGDSALYLCASSWPYRRYEQYFGPGTRLTVT.

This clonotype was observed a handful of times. In nucleotides, the CDR3 is TGTGCTAGTGGGATGCTGAGGGGCCCACGCGTCCCTGGGGCCAACGTCCTGACTTTC. It encodes CASGMLRGPRVPGANVLTF. The chain has TRBV12-5 and TRBJ2-6; D assignment may be TRBD1 or TRBD2 (5 bases each). Germline-derived CDR1 and CDR2 are LGHNT and FRNRAP. V dropped 6 bases and J dropped 2 bases, with 23 bases sitting between them. This CDR3 has 19 amino acids.

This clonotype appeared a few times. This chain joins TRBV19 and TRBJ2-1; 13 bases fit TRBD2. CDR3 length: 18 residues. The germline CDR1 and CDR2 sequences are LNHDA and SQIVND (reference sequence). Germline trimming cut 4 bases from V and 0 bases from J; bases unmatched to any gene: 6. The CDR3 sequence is CASSNGLAGVSSYNEQFF. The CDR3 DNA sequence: TGTGCCAGTAGTAACGGACTAGCGGGGGTCAGCTCCTACAATGAGCAGTTCTTC. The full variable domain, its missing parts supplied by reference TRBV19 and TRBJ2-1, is DGGITQSPKYLFRKEGQNVTLSCEQNLNHDAMYWYRQDPGQGLRLIYYSQIVNDFQKGDIAEGYSVSREKKESFPLTVTSAQKNPTAFYLCASSNGLAGVSSYNEQFFGPGTRLTVL.

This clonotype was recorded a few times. This CDR3 reads CSASEPGNSNQPQHF. CDR3 DNA: TGCAGTGCTAGTGAACCAGGCAATAGCAATCAGCCCCAGCATTTT. The chain uses TRBV20-1 and TRBJ1-5; D unresolved. Trimming stripped 3 bases from V and 0 bases from J, with 12 bases between. The CDR3 contains 15 residues. Germline CDR1 DFQATT, CDR2 SNEGSKA (reference sequence).

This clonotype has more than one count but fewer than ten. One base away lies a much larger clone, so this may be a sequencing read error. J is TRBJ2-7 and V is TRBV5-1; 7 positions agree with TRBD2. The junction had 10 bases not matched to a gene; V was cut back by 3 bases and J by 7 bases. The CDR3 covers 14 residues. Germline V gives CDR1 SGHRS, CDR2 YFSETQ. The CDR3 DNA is TGCGCCAGCAGCTACGGGGGGTTGTACAATGAGCAGTACTTC. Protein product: CASSYGGLYNEQYF.

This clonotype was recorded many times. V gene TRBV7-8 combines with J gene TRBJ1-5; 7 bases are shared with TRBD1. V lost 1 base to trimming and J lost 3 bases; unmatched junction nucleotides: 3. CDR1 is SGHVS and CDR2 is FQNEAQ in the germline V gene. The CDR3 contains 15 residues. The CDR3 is CASSLGQGFNQPQHF. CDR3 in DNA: TGTGCCAGCAGCTTAGGACAGGGCTTCAATCAGCCCCAGCATTTT.

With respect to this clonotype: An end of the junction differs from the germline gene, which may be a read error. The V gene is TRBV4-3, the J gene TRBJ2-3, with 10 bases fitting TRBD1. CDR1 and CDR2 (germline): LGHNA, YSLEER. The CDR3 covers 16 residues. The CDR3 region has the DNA TGCGCCAGCAGCCAATCGGGACAGGGGAGGACAGATACGCGGTATTTT. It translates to CASSQSGQGRTDTRYF.

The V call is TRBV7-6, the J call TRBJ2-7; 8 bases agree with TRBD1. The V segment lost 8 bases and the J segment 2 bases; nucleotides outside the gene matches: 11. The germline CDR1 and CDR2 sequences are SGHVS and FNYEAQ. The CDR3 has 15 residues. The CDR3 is CASSDRSGQAYEQYF. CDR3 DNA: TGTGCCAGCTCCGACCGGTCGGGACAGGCCTACGAGCAGTACTTC.

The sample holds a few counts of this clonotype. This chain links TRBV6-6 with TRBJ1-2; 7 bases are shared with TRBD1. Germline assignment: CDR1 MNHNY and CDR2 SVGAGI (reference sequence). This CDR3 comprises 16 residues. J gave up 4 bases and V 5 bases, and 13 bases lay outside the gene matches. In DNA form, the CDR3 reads TGTGCCAGCAGTGTATCACAGGGGAATCGGGGCTATGGCTACACCTTC. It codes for CASSVSQGNRGYGYTF.

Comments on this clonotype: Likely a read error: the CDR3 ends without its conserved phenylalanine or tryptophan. The CDR3 bases are TGCGCCAGCAGCCAAGAAGGTCAGGGGGCTTACAATGAGCAGTTCGTC. Protein product: CASSQEGQGAYNEQFV. The chain recombines TRBV4-3 with TRBJ2-1, with 8 bases that match TRBD1. Germline V CDR1 and CDR2: LGHNA, YSLEER. J lost 4 bases, V lost 0 bases, and 5 bases had no gene match. CDR3 size: 16 residues.